The clone carrying this T cell receptor (beta chain) has more than one count but fewer than ten. What it recognizes is unknown. Specified treatment: approximately 9-day PBMC culture with coronavirus spike peptide pools or control peptides (ViraFEST assay). From the unexposed donor, CD4+ T cells were collected ahead of the COVID-19 pandemic (2011-2018). These data belong to a study of vaccination and CD4 T cells after COVID-19. Study-level background: At a median approximately 72 days (range 14 to 241) after dose two, post-vaccine samples were obtained.

There are 16 residues in the CDR3. In germline, CDR1 is MNHNS, CDR2 SASEGT. V was pared by 5 bases and J by 4 bases, with 6 bases of the junction left unmatched. Cultured CD4+ T cell DNA underwent sequencing with the Oncomine TCR Beta short-read assay. Researchers extracted genomic DNA from CD4+ T cells that had been cultured. TCRdb redid the calling of the PCR reads with MiXCR, one entry per CDR3 protein. The sample includes thousands of distinct CDR3 sequences, roughly 48% of them seen just once. The V call is TRBV6-1, the J call TRBJ2-3; 13 nucleotides align to TRBD2. The sample comprised CD4+ T cells from blood, cultured in vitro. The sequence came from a human donor in good health. In nucleotides, the CDR3 is TGTGCCAGCAGTCCACTAGCGGGAGGGGTGGCAGATACGCAGTATTTT. Translation gives CASSPLAGGVADTQYF.